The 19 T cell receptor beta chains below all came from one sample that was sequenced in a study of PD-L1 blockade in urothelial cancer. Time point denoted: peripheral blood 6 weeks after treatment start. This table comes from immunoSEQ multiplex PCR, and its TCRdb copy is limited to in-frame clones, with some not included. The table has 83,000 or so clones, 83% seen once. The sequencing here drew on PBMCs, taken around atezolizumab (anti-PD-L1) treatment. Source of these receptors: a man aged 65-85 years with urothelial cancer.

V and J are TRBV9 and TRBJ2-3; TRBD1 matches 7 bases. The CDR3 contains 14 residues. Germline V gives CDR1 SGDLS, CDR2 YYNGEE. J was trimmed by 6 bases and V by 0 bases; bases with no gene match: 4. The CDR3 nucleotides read TGTGCCAGCAGCGTAGACAGGGGATGGGATACGCAGTATTTT. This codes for CASSVDRGWDTQYF.

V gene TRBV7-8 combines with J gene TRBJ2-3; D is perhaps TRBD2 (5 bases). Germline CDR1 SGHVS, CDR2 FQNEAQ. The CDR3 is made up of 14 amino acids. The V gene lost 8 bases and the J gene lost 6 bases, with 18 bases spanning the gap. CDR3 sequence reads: CASLPYGEMDTQYF. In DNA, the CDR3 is TGTGCCAGCCTCCCTTACGGGGAGATGGATACGCAGTATTTT.

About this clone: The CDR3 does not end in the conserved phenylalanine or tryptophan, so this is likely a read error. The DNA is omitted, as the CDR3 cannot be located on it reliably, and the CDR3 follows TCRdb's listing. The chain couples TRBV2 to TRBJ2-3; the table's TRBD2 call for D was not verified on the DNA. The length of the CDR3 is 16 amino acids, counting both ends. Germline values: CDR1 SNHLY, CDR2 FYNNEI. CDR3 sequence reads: CASSEGLAGGLQTVTV.

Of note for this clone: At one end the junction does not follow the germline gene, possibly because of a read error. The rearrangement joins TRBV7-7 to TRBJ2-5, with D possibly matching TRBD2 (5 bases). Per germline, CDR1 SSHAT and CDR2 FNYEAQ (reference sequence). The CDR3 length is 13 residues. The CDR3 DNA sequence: TGTGCTAGCAGCTTAGCGCTAAGAGAGACCCAGTACTTC. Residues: CASSLALRETQYF.

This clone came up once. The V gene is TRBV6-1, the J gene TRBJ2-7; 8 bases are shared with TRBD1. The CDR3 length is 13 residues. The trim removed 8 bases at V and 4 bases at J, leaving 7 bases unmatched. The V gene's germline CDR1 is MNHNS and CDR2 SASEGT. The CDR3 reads CASELTGGYEQYF. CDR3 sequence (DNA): TGTGCCAGCGAGTTAACAGGGGGGTACGAGCAGTACTTC.

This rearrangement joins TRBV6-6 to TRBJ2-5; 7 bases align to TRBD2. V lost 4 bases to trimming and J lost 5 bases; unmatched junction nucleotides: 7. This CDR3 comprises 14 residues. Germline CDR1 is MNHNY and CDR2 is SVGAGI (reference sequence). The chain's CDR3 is CASSWGGRRETQYF. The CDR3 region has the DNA TGTGCCAGCAGTTGGGGAGGGAGGAGGGAGACCCAGTACTTC.

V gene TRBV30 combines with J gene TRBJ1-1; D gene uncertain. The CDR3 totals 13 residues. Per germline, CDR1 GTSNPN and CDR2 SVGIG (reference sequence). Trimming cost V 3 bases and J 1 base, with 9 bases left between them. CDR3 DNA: TGTGCCTGGAGCGTATTCCCGAACACTGAAGCTTTCTTT. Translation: CAWSVFPNTEAFF.

CDR3 sequence: CASSSQGFLGYTF. CDR3 nucleotide sequence: TGTGCCAGCAGCTCTCAGGGATTCCTTGGCTACACCTTC. The chain couples TRBV7-2 to TRBJ1-2, with D possibly matching TRBD1 (5 bases). V lost 4 bases and J 7 bases, leaving 13 bases between the germline ends. The CDR3 is 13 residues long. Germline V gives CDR1 SGHTA, CDR2 FQGNSA.

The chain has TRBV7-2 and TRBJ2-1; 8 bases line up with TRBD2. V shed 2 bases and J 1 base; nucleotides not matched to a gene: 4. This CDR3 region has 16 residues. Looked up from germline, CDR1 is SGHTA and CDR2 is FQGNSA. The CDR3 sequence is CASSLSSSGSYNEQFF. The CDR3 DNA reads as TGTGCCAGCAGCTTATCCTCTAGCGGGTCCTACAATGAGCAGTTCTTC.

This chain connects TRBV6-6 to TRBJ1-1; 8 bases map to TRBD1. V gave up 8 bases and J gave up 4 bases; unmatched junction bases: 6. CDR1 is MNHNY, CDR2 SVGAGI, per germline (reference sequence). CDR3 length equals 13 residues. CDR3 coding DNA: TGTGCCAGCTCCCGGACAGGGAGCACTGAAGCTTTCTTT. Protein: CASSRTGSTEAFF.

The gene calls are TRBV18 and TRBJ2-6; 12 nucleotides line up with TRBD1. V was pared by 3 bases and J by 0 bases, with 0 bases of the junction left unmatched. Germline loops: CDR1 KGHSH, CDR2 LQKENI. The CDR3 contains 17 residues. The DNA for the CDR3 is TGTGCCAGCTCACCGGGACAGGGGGCCTCTGGGGCCAACGTCCTGACTTTC. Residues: CASSPGQGASGANVLTF.

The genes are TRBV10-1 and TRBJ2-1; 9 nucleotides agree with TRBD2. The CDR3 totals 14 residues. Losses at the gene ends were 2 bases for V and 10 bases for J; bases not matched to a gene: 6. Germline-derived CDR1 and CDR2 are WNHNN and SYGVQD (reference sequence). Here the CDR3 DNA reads TGCGCCAGCAGTGAGGGACTAGCGAACGGCGAGCAGTTCTTC. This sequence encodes CASSEGLANGEQFF.

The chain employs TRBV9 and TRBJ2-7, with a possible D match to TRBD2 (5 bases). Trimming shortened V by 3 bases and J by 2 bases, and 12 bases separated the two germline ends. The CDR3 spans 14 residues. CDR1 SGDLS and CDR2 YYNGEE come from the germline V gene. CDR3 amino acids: CASSGSPRAYEQYF. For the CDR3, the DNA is TGTGCCAGCAGCGGAAGCCCGCGGGCCTACGAGCAGTACTTC.

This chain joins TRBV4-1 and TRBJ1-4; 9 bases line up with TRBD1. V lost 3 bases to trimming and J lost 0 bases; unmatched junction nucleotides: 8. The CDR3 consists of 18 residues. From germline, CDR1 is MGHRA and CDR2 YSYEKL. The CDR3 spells CASSQAYRDRATNEKLFF. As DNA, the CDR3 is TGCGCCAGCAGCCAGGCATACCGGGACAGGGCAACTAATGAAAAACTGTTTTTT.

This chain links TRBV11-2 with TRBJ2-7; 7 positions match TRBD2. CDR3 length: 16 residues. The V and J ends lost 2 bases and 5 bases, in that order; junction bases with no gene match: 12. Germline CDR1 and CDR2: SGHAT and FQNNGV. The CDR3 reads CASSLLSSGTTHEQYF. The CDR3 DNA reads TGTGCCAGCAGCTTACTGTCTTCCGGGACTACTCACGAGCAGTACTTC.

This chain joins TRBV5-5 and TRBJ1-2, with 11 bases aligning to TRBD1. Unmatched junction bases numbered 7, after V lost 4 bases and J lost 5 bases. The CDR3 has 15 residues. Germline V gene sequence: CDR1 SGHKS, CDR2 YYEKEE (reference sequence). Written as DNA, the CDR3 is TGTGCCAGCAGCATGGACAGGGGGCGCGGGTATGGCTACACCTTC. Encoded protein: CASSMDRGRGYGYTF.

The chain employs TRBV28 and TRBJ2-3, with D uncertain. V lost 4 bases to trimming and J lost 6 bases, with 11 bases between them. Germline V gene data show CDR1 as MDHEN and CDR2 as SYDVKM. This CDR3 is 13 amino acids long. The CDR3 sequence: CASSSQIPDTQYF. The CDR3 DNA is TGTGCCAGCAGTTCTCAGATCCCCGATACGCAGTATTTT.

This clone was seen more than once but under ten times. The CDR3 region has the DNA TGTGCCAGCAGCAAAATGGGACAGATGAACACTGAAGCTTTCTTT. Its protein product is CASSKMGQMNTEAFF. The chain is built from TRBV9 and TRBJ1-1; 7 positions match TRBD1. The CDR3 contains 15 residues. The trim removed 4 bases at V and 0 bases at J, leaving 6 bases unmatched. Germline CDR1 SGDLS, CDR2 YYNGEE. The full variable domain, in which reference TRBV9 and TRBJ1-1 provide the parts outside the CDR3, is DSGVTQTPKHLITATGQRVTLRCSPRSGDLSVYWYQQSLDQGLQFLIQYYNGEERAKGNILERFSAQQFPDLHSELNLSSLELGDSALYFCASSKMGQMNTEAFFGQGTRLTVV.

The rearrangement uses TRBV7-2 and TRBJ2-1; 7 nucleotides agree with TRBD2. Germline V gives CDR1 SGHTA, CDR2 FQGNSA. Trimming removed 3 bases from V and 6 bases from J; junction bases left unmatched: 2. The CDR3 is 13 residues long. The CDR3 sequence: CASSLTSSNEQFF. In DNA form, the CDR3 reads TGTGCCAGCAGCTTGACTAGCTCCAATGAGCAGTTCTTC. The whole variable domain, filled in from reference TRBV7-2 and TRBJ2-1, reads GAGVSQSPSNKVTEKGKDVELRCDPISGHTALYWYRQSLGQGLEFLIYFQGNSAPDKSGLPSDRFSAERTGGSVSTLTIQRTQQEDSAVYLCASSLTSSNEQFFGPGTRLTVL.